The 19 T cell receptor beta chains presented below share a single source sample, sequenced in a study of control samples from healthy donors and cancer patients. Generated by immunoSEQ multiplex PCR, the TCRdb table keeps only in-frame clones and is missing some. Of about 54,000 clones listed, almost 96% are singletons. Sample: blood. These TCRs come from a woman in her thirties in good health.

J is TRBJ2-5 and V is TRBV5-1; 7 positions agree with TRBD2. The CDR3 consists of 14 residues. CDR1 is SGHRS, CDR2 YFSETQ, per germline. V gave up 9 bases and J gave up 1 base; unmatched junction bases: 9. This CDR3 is CATSVGGAQETQYF. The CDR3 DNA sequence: TGCGCCACCTCCGTGGGAGGGGCCCAAGAGACCCAGTACTTC.

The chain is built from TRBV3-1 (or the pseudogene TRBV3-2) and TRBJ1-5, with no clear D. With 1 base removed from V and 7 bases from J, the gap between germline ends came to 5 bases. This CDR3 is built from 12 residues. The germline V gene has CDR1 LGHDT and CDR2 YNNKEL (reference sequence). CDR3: CASSQVGQPQHF. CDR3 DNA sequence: TGTGCCAGCAGCCAAGTTGGACAGCCCCAGCATTTT.

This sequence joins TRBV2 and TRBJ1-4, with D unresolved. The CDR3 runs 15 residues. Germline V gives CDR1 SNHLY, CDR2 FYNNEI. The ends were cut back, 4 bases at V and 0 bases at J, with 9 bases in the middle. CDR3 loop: CASSVGGATNEKLFF. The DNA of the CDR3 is TGTGCCAGCAGTGTGGGCGGTGCAACTAATGAAAAACTGTTTTTT.

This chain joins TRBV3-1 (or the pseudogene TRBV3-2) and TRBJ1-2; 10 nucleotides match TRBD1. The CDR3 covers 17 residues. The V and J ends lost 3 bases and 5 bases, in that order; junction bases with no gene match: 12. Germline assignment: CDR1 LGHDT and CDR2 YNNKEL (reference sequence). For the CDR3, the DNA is TGTGCCAGCAGCCACCGAGACATGAGGACAGGGGGATATGGCTACACCTTC. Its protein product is CASSHRDMRTGGYGYTF.

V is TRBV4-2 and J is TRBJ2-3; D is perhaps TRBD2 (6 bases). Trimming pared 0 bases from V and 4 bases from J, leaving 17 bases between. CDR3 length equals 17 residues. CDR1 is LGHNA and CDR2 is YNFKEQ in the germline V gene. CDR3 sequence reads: CASSQDVVAAGSDTQYF. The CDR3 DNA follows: TGTGCCAGCAGCCAAGACGTCGTAGCGGCAGGGTCAGATACGCAGTATTTT.

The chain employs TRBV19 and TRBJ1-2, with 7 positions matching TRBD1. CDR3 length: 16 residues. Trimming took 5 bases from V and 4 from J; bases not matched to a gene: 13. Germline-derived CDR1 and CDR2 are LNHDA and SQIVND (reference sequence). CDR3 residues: CASSPRRAQGSYGYTF. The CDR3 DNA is TGTGCCAGTAGTCCCAGAAGGGCACAGGGGAGCTATGGCTACACCTTC.

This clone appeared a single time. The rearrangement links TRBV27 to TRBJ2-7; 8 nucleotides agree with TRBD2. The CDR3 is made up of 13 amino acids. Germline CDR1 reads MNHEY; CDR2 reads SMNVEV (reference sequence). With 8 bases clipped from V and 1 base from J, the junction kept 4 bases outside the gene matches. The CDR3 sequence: CASWSSGSYEQYF. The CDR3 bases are TGTGCCAGCTGGTCTAGCGGGTCCTACGAGCAGTACTTC.

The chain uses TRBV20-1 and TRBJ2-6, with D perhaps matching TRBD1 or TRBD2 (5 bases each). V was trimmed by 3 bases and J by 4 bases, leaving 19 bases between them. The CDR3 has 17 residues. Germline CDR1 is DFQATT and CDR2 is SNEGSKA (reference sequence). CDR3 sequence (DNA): TGCAGTGCTAGTAGTTTTAGTCTGGGGGTCGGGGCCAACGTCCTGACTTTC. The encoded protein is CSASSFSLGVGANVLTF.

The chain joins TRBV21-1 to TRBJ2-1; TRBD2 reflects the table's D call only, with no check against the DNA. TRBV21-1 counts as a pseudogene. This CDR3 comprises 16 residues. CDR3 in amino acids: CASNLTGVQPYNEQFF. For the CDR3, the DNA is TGTGCCAGCAATTTGACGGGAGTTCAGCCCTACAATGAGCAGTTCTTC.

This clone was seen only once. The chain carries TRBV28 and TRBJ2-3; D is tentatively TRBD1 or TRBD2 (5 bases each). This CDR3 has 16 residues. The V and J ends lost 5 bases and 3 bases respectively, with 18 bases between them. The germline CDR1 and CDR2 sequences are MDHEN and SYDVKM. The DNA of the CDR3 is TGTGCCAGCAGTCTAACTCCGGGACGTCAGACAGATACGCAGTATTTT. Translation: CASSLTPGRQTDTQYF.

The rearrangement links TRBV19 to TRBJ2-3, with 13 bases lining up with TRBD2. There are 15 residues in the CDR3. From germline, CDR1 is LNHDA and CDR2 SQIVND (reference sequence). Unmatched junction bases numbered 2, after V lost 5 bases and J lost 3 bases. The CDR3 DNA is TGTGCCAGTAGTCCACTAGCGGGAGGGACAGATACGCAGTATTTT. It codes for CASSPLAGGTDTQYF. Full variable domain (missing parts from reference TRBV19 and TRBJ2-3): DGGITQSPKYLFRKEGQNVTLSCEQNLNHDAMYWYRQDPGQGLRLIYYSQIVNDFQKGDIAEGYSVSREKKESFPLTVTSAQKNPTAFYLCASSPLAGGTDTQYFGPGTRLTVL.

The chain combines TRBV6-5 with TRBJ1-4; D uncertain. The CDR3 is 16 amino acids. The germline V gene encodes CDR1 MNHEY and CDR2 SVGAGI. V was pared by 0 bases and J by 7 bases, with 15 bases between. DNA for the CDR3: TGTGCCAGCAGTTACTCGATTGAGCTAGTCCGTGAAAAACTGTTTTTT. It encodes CASSYSIELVREKLFF.

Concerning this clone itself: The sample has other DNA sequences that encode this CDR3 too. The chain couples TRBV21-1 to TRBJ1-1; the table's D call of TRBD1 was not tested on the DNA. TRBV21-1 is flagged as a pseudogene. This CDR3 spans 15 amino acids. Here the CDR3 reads CASSLKGGTGGGAFF. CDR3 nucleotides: TGTGCCAGCAGCTTAAAAGGTGGGACAGGGGGGGGAGCTTTCTTT.

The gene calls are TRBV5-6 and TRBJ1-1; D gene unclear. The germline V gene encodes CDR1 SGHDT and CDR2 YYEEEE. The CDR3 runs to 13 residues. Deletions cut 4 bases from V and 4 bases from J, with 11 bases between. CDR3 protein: CASSRARPTEAFF. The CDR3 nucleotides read TGTGCCAGCAGCCGCGCGCGTCCCACTGAAGCTTTCTTT. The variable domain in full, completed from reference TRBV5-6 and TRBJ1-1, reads DAGVTQSPTHLIKTRGQQVTLRCSPKSGHDTVSWYQQALGQGPQFIFQYYEEEERQRGNFPDRFSGHQFPNYSSELNVNALLLGDSALYLCASSRARPTEAFFGQGTRLTVV.

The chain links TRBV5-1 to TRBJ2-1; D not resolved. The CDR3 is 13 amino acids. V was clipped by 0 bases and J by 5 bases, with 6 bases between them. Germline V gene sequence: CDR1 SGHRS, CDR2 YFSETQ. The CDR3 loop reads CASSLGANNEQFF. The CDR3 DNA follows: TGCGCCAGCAGCTTGGGGGCCAACAATGAGCAGTTCTTC.

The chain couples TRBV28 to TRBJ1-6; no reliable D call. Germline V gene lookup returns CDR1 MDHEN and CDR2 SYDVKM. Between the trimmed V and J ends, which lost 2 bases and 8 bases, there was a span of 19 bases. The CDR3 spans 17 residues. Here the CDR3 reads CASSLILDSRIYSPLHF. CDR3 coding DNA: TGTGCCAGCAGTTTAATTCTGGATAGTCGGATCTATTCACCCCTCCACTTT.

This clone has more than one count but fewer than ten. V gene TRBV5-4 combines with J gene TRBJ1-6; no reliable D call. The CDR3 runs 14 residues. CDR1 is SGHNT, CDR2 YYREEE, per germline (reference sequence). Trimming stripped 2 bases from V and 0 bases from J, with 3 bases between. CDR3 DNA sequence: TGTGCCAGCAGCTTAAGCTCCTATAATTCACCCCTCCACTTT. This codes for CASSLSSYNSPLHF.

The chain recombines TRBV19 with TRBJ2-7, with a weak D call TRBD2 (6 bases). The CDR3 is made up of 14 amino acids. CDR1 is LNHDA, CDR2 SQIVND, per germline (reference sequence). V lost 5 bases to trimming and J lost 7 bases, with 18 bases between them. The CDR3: CASSSRDSSREQYF. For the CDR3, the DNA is TGTGCCAGTAGTTCGCGGGATAGTTCTCGGGAGCAGTACTTC.

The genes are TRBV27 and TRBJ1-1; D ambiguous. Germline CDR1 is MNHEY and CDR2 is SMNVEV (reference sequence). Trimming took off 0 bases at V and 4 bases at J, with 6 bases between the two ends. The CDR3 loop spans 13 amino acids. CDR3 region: CASSLSGGTEAFF. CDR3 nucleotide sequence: TGTGCCAGCAGTTTATCGGGAGGCACTGAAGCTTTCTTT.